The rows below give T cell receptor beta chains drawn from one sample of a study of cytomegalovirus exposure and HLA in healthy donors. The table came from immunoSEQ multiplex PCR; TCRdb's copy has only in-frame clones and leaves some out. Among 170,000 or so clones, roughly 84% were seen once, and the ten largest hold 0.35% to 0.45%. Input material: PBMCs. Every receptor here comes from a boy aged 2 to 10 in good health and CMV-seronegative. CDR3s include the opening cysteine and the closing phenylalanine or tryptophan. D genes are given only for firm matches. For some rows the clone size is stated as once, few or many, or as a class when expanded; others skip it.

j_call | d_call | v_call | clone_size | cdr3_length | cdr3_nt | cdr3_aa
TRBJ2-7 | NA | TRBV2 | NA | 13 | TGTGCCAGCAGTTTCGTCGGGACCTACGAGCAGTACTTC | CASSFVGTYEQYF
TRBJ2-1 | TRBD2 | TRBV7-9 | NA | 13 | TGTGCCAGCAGTCAAAACCGGGAGGGTGAGCAGTTCTTC | CASSQNREGEQFF
TRBJ2-7 | NA | TRBV7-3 | NA | 13 | TGTGCCAGCAGCTTAATCAGGGTTCGCGAGCAGTACTTC | CASSLIRVREQYF
TRBJ2-7 | NA | TRBV27 | NA | 14 | TGTGCCAGCAGTAGGACGGGGGAGACCTACGAGCAGTACTTC | CASSRTGETYEQYF
TRBJ1-1 | NA | TRBV29-1 | NA | 13 | TGCAGCGCTAACCGAGGGGGAGACACTGAAGCTTTCTTT | CSANRGGDTEAFF
TRBJ2-6 | NA | TRBV27 | NA | 15 | TGTGCCAGCAGTTTCCAGACATCTGGGGCCAACGTCCTGACTTTC | CASSFQTSGANVLTF
TRBJ2-1 | TRBD2 | TRBV7-2 | NA | 19 | TGTGCCAGCAGCTCGCTAGGGACTAGCGGGACCAGCTCCTACAATGAGCAGTTCTTC | CASSSLGTSGTSSYNEQFF
TRBJ2-2 | TRBD2 | TRBV27 | NA | 14 | TGTGCCAGCACGGGACTAGCGGGAACCGGGGAGCTGTTTTTT | CASTGLAGTGELFF
TRBJ2-7 | NA | TRBV7-9 | NA | 12 | TGTGCCAGCAGCGAGATAGCCTACGAGCAGTACTTC | CASSEIAYEQYF
TRBJ2-4 | NA | TRBV30 | NA | 15 | TGTGCCTGGAGCGATAGGTTGGGGGCAGGGAACATTCAGTACTTC | CAWSDRLGAGNIQYF
TRBJ1-2 | NA | TRBV20-1 | NA | 11 | TGCAGTGTCCACAGGGTCTATGGCTACACCTTC | CSVHRVYGYTF
TRBJ2-5 | NA | TRBV5-1 | NA | 15 | TGCGCCAGCAGCACCGGACAGTTCGAGCGAGAGACCCAGTACTTC | CASSTGQFERETQYF
TRBJ1-2 | NA | TRBV28 | NA | 15 | TGTGCCAGCAGTTTAGGGGCAGGGGATGACTATGGCTACACCTTC | CASSLGAGDDYGYTF
TRBJ1-1 | NA | TRBV11-2 | few | 14 | TGTGCCAGCAGCGTAACTTCGGGGGACACTGAAGCTTTCTTT | CASSVTSGDTEAFF
TRBJ2-7 | TRBD1 | TRBV7-9 | NA | 14 | TGTGCCAGCAGCCCCCGGGACAGGGGCGACGAGCAGTACTTC | CASSPRDRGDEQYF
TRBJ2-1 | TRBD2 | TRBV4-1 | NA | 15 | TGCGCCAGCAGCCTAACTAGCGGGATTAGCAGTGAGCAGTTCTTC | CASSLTSGISSEQFF
TRBJ2-1 | TRBD2 | TRBV7-2 | once | 16 | TGTGCCAGCAGCTTAGTTGGTAGCGGGAGAATAAATGAGCAGTTCTTC | CASSLVGSGRINEQFF
TRBJ2-3 | TRBD1 | TRBV7-9 | few | 16 | TGTGCCAGCAGCTTACAAGTTACAGGGGGCACAGATACGCAGTATTTT | CASSLQVTGGTDTQYF
TRBJ2-1 | TRBD2 | TRBV4-1 | few | 15 | TGCGCCAGCAGCTTACTAGCGGGAAGTATTGATGAGCAGTTCTTC | CASSLLAGSIDEQFF
TRBJ2-7 | TRBD1 | TRBV29-1 | NA | 12 | TGCAGCGTTCCACAGGGGGCCTACGAGCAGTACTTC | CSVPQGAYEQYF
TRBJ2-3 | NA | TRBV27 | NA | 15 | TGTGCCAGCTCTCCGGGTTCCTTCATCACAGATACGCAGTATTTT | CASSPGSFITDTQYF
TRBJ2-3 | NA | TRBV7-8 | NA | 14 | TGTGCCAGCCGGACTACTTCTAGCACAGATACGCAGTATTTT | CASRTTSSTDTQYF
TRBJ1-2 | NA | TRBV6-5 | NA | 13 | TGTGCCAGCAGTTACTCTTCCGGGGTGGGCTACACCTTC | CASSYSSGVGYTF
TRBJ1-4 | NA | TRBV7-9 | NA | 15 | TGTGCCAGCAGCTTAGCGACAGGACCTGGGGAAAAACTGTTTTTT | CASSLATGPGEKLFF
TRBJ2-3 | TRBD1 | TRBV9 | NA | 14 | TGTGCCAGCAGCATCGACAGGGTAGGAGATACGCAGTATTTT | CASSIDRVGDTQYF
TRBJ2-1 | TRBD2 | TRBV19 | NA | 15 | TGTGCCAGTAGTTCGGCGGGAGGGCCGATAAATGAGCAGTTCTTC | CASSSAGGPINEQFF
TRBJ2-7 | TRBD1 | TRBV7-9 | few | 17 | TGTGCCAGCAGCCTGTGGGACAGCCTCCCGGGGTCCTACGAGCAGTACTTC | CASSLWDSLPGSYEQYF
TRBJ2-3 | TRBD2 | TRBV30 | NA | 14 | TGTGCCTGGGCTAGCGGGAGGGGCACAGATACGCAGTATTTT | CAWASGRGTDTQYF
TRBJ1-5 | TRBD1 | TRBV30 | NA | 16 | TGTGCCTGGAGAAGACAGGGGGATGGGGGCAATCAGCCCCAGCATTTT | CAWRRQGDGGNQPQHF
TRBJ2-7 | NA | TRBV20-1 | NA | 11 | TGCAGTGCCAACCAGGACTACGAGCAGTACTTC | CSANQDYEQYF
TRBJ2-7 | NA | TRBV5-1 | NA | 15 | TGCGCCAGCAGCTTGGGCCGGCAGGGGAAGGACGAGCAGTACTTC | CASSLGRQGKDEQYF
TRBJ1-5 | NA | TRBV5-6 | NA | 15 | TGTGCCAGCAGCGACTCCGGGACACTTTATCAGCCCCAGCATTTT | CASSDSGTLYQPQHF
TRBJ2-1 | TRBD1 | TRBV6-6 | NA | 13 | TGTGCCAGCAGTACGGACAGGGGTAATGAGCAGTTCTTC | CASSTDRGNEQFF
TRBJ2-4 | TRBD1 | TRBV27 | NA | 16 | TGTGCCAGCAGTGCCTCACAGGGGAATTTCGGAAACATTCAGTACTTC | CASSASQGNFGNIQYF
TRBJ2-7 | TRBD1 | TRBV5-8 | NA | 17 | TGTGCCAGCAGCTATGTGACCCTCCGGGACAGGGACTACGAGCAGTACTTC | CASSYVTLRDRDYEQYF
TRBJ2-7 | TRBD2 | TRBV27 | NA | 15 | TGTGCCAGCAGCTACTCCGGGACTAGCGGATACGAGCAGTACTTC | CASSYSGTSGYEQYF
TRBJ1-2 | NA | TRBV10-1 | NA | 14 | TGCGCCAGCAAAAAGACAGGCGCTAACTATGGCTACACCTTC | CASKKTGANYGYTF
TRBJ2-7 | NA | TRBV7-9 | NA | 12 | TGTTCCAGCAGCCTTACAGGGTCCGAGCAGTACTTC | CSSSLTGSEQYF
TRBJ2-3 | TRBD2 | TRBV7-6 | NA | 18 | TGTGCCAGCAGCCGAGGGACTAGCGGGCTCCTTAGCACAGATACGCAGTATTTT | CASSRGTSGLLSTDTQYF
TRBJ1-3 | TRBD1 | TRBV18 | once | 15 | TGTGCCAGCTCACACAGGGGACTCGCTGGAAACACCATATATTTT | CASSHRGLAGNTIYF